This TCR beta chain was recovered during a study of blood T cell repertoires in COVID-19. The repertoire was sequenced with immunoSEQ multiplex PCR; TCRdb's copy has only in-frame clones and lacks some. There are under 120,000 clones in the sample; more than 80% occur only once, and roughly 32% lies in the top ten. V dropped 4 bases and J dropped 5 bases, with 22 bases sitting between them. The CDR3 spans 16 residues. The germline V gene has CDR1 SGHDT and CDR2 YYEEEE. The sequenced sample consisted of peripheral blood. This TCR was recovered from a woman of 80 years or more with acute or convalescent COVID-19. This chain joins TRBV5-6 and TRBJ2-7; possible D gene TRBD2, 6 bases. The CDR3 DNA reads as TGTGCCAGCAGCCCCCTGGGGACTTTCGAGGCCCACGAGCAGTACTTC. This codes for CASSPLGTFEAHEQYF.